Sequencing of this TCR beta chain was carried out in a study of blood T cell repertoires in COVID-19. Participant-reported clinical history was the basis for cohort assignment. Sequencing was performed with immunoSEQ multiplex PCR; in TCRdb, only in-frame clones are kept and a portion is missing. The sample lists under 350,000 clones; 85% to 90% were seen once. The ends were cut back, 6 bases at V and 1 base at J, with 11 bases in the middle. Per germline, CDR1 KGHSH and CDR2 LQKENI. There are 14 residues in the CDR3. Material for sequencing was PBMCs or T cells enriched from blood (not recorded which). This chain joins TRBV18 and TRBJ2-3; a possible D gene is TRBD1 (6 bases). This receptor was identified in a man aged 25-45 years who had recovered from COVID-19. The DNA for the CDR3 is TGTGCCAGCTCCGTACAGGGCCGCACAGATACGCAGTATTTT. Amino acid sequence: CASSVQGRTDTQYF.